Below are 23 T cell receptor beta chains sequenced from a single sample in a study of technical replicates of blood from several donors. Assay used: immunoSEQ multiplex PCR; TCRdb lists only in-frame clones, some missing. The sample yields about 81,000 clones, approximately 96% seen once. The sequencing sample was made of T cells isolated from PBMCs. Source of these receptors: a human donor in good health.

The chain employs TRBV7-6 and TRBJ1-5; TRBD1 matches 7 bases. The CDR3 has 15 residues. Germline V gene lookup returns CDR1 SGHVS and CDR2 FNYEAQ. Trimming took 5 bases from V and 9 from J; bases not matched to a gene: 13. The DNA for the CDR3 is TGTGCCAGCAGCATGGACAGGCGTCCTGGTCGGCCCCAGCATTTT. It specifies CASSMDRRPGRPQHF. The entire variable domain, with the rest obtained from reference TRBV7-6 and TRBJ1-5, is as follows: GAGVSQSPRYKVTKRGQDVALRCDPISGHVSLYWYRQALGQGPEFLTYFNYEAQQDKSGLPNDRFSAERPEGSISTLTIQRTEQRDSAMYRCASSMDRRPGRPQHFGDGTRLSIL.

This clone was recorded only once. This chain links TRBV7-9 with TRBJ1-1; TRBD1 is a possible D gene (6 bases). The V end lost 8 bases, the J end lost 5 bases, and 9 bases lay between the germline ends. The CDR3 is 11 amino acids. CDR1 SEHNR and CDR2 FQNEAQ come from the germline V gene (reference sequence). The CDR3 coding sequence is TGTGCCAGCCGGGGGGCTACTGAAGCTTTCTTT. This codes for CASRGATEAFF.

This sequence joins TRBV4-1 and TRBJ2-5; tentative D call: TRBD2 (5 bases). Germline V CDR1 and CDR2: MGHRA, YSYEKL. V dropped 0 bases and J dropped 7 bases, with 12 bases sitting between them. The CDR3 has 14 amino acids. CDR3 nucleotide sequence: TGCGCCAGCAGCCAAGAGGAGGATAAGAGGACCCAGTACTTC. Amino acids: CASSQEEDKRTQYF.

The rearrangement uses TRBV28 and TRBJ1-2; 9 nucleotides match TRBD1. V lost 2 bases to trimming and J lost 5 bases; unmatched junction nucleotides: 9. This CDR3 is built from 16 residues. Germline V gives CDR1 MDHEN, CDR2 SYDVKM. CDR3 sequence reads: CASSLGGQGLEYGYTF. CDR3 DNA: TGTGCCAGCAGTTTAGGAGGACAGGGGCTGGAATATGGCTACACCTTC.

The chain joins TRBV29-1 to TRBJ2-1; the match to TRBD2 covers 10 bases. This CDR3 has 14 residues. From germline, CDR1 is SQVTM and CDR2 ANQGSEA. V lost 6 bases and J lost 4; bases outside the gene matches: 6. CDR3 loop: CSVSGGDNYNEQFF. DNA of the CDR3: TGCAGCGTCAGCGGGGGGGACAATTACAATGAGCAGTTCTTC.

The gene calls are TRBV6-4 and TRBJ2-1; D might be TRBD2 (5 bases). The ends were cut back, 6 bases at V and 7 bases at J, with 16 bases in the middle. This CDR3 comprises 14 residues. CDR1 and CDR2 from the germline V gene are MRHNA and SNTAGT. The CDR3 reads CASRRVFSENEQFF. CDR3 in DNA: TGTGCCAGCAGGCGGGTATTTTCGGAAAATGAGCAGTTCTTC.

The chain carries TRBV7-6 and TRBJ2-5; TRBD2 is a possible D gene (5 bases). Germline V gene data show CDR1 as SGHVS and CDR2 as FNYEAQ. The CDR3 has 14 amino acids. The V and J ends lost 0 bases and 5 bases respectively, with 10 bases between them. This chain's CDR3 is CASSLAASFETQYF. Here the CDR3 DNA reads TGTGCCAGCAGCTTAGCCGCTAGCTTCGAGACCCAGTACTTC.

The chain has TRBV7-9 and TRBJ1-2; a weak D match, TRBD1 (6 bases). V dropped 5 bases and J dropped 7 bases, with 11 bases sitting between them. The germline CDR1 and CDR2 sequences are SEHNR and FQNEAQ (reference sequence). CDR3 length: 12 residues. The CDR3 region has the DNA TGTGCCAGCAGCCTACAGGGTTTTGGCTACACCTTC. Translated, it gives CASSLQGFGYTF.

Remarks on this clone: At one of its ends the junction is not consistent with the germline gene, which may arise from a read error. V gene TRBV7-9 combines with J gene TRBJ2-7; 12 bases match TRBD2. CDR3 size: 12 residues. Germline V gene lookup returns CDR1 SEHNR and CDR2 FQNEAQ (reference sequence). CDR3 residues: CASSSDSSGRVF. DNA of the CDR3: TGTGCCAGCAGCTCAGATTCTAGCGGGAGGGTCTTC.

The chain links TRBV7-6 to TRBJ2-7; TRBD2 aligns across 13 bases. Germline V gene lookup returns CDR1 SGHVS and CDR2 FNYEAQ. The J segment lost 4 bases and the V segment lost 6 bases, leaving 6 bases of the junction unmatched. This CDR3 region has 15 residues. This chain's CDR3 is CASSSLAGGPYEQYF. DNA for the CDR3: TGTGCCAGCAGTTCACTAGCGGGGGGGCCATACGAGCAGTACTTC.

V usage is TRBV19 and J usage is TRBJ1-2; 7 positions match TRBD1. The CDR3 covers 17 residues. V lost 0 bases and J lost 4; bases outside the gene matches: 11. Germline values: CDR1 LNHDA, CDR2 SQIVND (reference sequence). The DNA for the CDR3 is TGTGCCAGTAGTATAGATCGGGACAGCCATCTCCCCTATGGCTACACCTTC. Its translation is CASSIDRDSHLPYGYTF.

The chain combines TRBV25-1 with TRBJ2-1; a possible D gene is TRBD2 (5 bases). Per the germline V gene, CDR1 is MGHDK and CDR2 is SYGVNS. V was shortened by 8 bases and J by 4 bases, with 9 bases between the two germline ends. The CDR3 spans 12 residues. CDR3 sequence (DNA): TGTGCCAGCTCTGAGGGATACAATGAGCAGTTCTTC. It yields the protein CASSEGYNEQFF. The full variable domain, its missing parts supplied by reference TRBV25-1 and TRBJ2-1, is EADIYQTPRYLVIGTGKKITLECSQTMGHDKMYWYQQDPGMELHLIHYSYGVNSTEKGDLSSESTVSRIRTEHFPLTLESARPSHTSQYLCASSEGYNEQFFGPGTRLTVL.

The chain recombines TRBV6-5 with TRBJ2-1; D not resolved. From germline, CDR1 is MNHEY and CDR2 SVGAGI. Trimming took off 0 bases at V and 8 bases at J, with 8 bases between the two ends. The CDR3 covers 13 residues. The chain's CDR3 is CASSYSYRDEQFF. CDR3 in DNA: TGTGCCAGCAGTTACTCTTATCGCGATGAGCAGTTCTTC.

The CDR3 protein is CASSYQAGTGVGEQYF. The CDR3 DNA reads TGTGCCAGCAGTTACCAAGCCGGGACAGGGGTGGGGGAGCAGTACTTC. The chain joins TRBV6-5 to TRBJ2-7; TRBD1 matches at 10 bases. V gave up 2 bases and J gave up 7 bases; unmatched junction bases: 11. This CDR3 comprises 16 residues. Germline V CDR1 and CDR2: MNHEY, SVGAGI.

The chain couples TRBV5-5 to TRBJ2-7; 11 bases are a match to TRBD2. J was trimmed by 3 bases and V by 3 bases; bases with no gene match: 8. Per the germline V gene, CDR1 is SGHKS and CDR2 is YYEKEE (reference sequence). The CDR3 is 16 residues long. As DNA, the CDR3 is TGTGCCAGCAGCTCCCGTGCCACTAGCGGGAGCTACGAGCAGTACTTC. As protein: CASSSRATSGSYEQYF.

The chain is built from TRBV19 and TRBJ2-1, with 11 bases matching TRBD1. Germline loops: CDR1 LNHDA, CDR2 SQIVND (reference sequence). The V segment lost 5 bases and the J segment 9 bases; nucleotides outside the gene matches: 12. This CDR3 is 16 amino acids long. CDR3 sequence (DNA): TGTGCCAGTAGTCCCCGGACAGGGGGCAGGACCAGTGAGCAGTTCTTC. Translation: CASSPRTGGRTSEQFF.

The chain carries TRBV7-9 and TRBJ2-7; D may be TRBD1 (6 bases). Trimming removed 2 bases at V and 1 base at J, with 9 bases between. Germline assignment: CDR1 SEHNR and CDR2 FQNEAQ (reference sequence). The CDR3 totals 14 residues. The CDR3, as DNA: TGTGCCAGCAGCTTAAACAGGGATTCCTACGAGCAGTACTTC. Residues: CASSLNRDSYEQYF.

The V and J genes are TRBV11-2 and TRBJ2-7; possible D gene TRBD2, 6 bases. Looked up from germline, CDR1 is SGHAT and CDR2 is FQNNGV. CDR3 length: 14 residues. V lost 5 bases and J 3 bases, leaving 14 bases between the germline ends. DNA of the CDR3: TGTGCCAGCAGCCGTCTAGTGGGAGGCTACGAGCAGTACTTC. As protein: CASSRLVGGYEQYF.

The chain has TRBV2 and TRBJ2-1, with 7 bases that match TRBD2. The CDR3 totals 15 residues. Germline V gene lookup returns CDR1 SNHLY and CDR2 FYNNEI. J gave up 9 bases and V 0 bases, and 8 bases lay outside the gene matches. The CDR3 sequence: CASSEALRESCEQFF. The CDR3 DNA follows: TGTGCCAGCAGTGAAGCTTTGCGGGAGTCCTGTGAGCAGTTCTTC.

This chain joins TRBV6-1 and TRBJ2-3, with TRBD2 matching over 10 bases. Germline values: CDR1 MNHNS, CDR2 SASEGT. V lost 4 bases, J lost 5 bases, and 6 bases stayed unmatched. The CDR3 extends over 15 amino acids. This CDR3 is CASSARLAGLDTQYF. CDR3 coding DNA: TGTGCCAGCAGTGCCCGACTAGCGGGTCTAGATACGCAGTATTTT.

The genes are TRBV5-8 and TRBJ2-3; perhaps TRBD1 as D (6 bases). Germline assignment: CDR1 SGHTS and CDR2 YDEGEE. The ends were cut back, 6 bases at V and 4 bases at J, with 21 bases in the middle. There are 16 residues in the CDR3. The CDR3 is CASTLRGPGTSDTQYF. The DNA of the CDR3 is TGTGCCAGCACTCTCAGGGGACCTGGAACCTCAGATACGCAGTATTTT.

V usage is TRBV7-7 and J usage is TRBJ2-3, with TRBD2 matching over 9 bases. There are 15 residues in the CDR3. Germline CDR1 and CDR2: SSHAT and FNYEAQ (reference sequence). V shed 9 bases and J 3 bases; nucleotides not matched to a gene: 10. The DNA for the CDR3 is TGTGCCAGTACCCCTCTTAGCGGGAGTACAGATACGCAGTATTTT. This gives the protein CASTPLSGSTDTQYF.

The CDR3 region has the DNA TGTGCCAGCAGGGGGACAGGGGATCAGCCCCAGCATTTT. Encoded protein: CASRGTGDQPQHF. This chain uses TRBV6-6 with TRBJ1-5, with 10 bases fitting TRBD1. J lost 5 bases, V lost 6 bases, and 1 base had no gene match. The CDR3 runs to 13 residues. From germline, CDR1 is MNHNY and CDR2 SVGAGI (reference sequence).